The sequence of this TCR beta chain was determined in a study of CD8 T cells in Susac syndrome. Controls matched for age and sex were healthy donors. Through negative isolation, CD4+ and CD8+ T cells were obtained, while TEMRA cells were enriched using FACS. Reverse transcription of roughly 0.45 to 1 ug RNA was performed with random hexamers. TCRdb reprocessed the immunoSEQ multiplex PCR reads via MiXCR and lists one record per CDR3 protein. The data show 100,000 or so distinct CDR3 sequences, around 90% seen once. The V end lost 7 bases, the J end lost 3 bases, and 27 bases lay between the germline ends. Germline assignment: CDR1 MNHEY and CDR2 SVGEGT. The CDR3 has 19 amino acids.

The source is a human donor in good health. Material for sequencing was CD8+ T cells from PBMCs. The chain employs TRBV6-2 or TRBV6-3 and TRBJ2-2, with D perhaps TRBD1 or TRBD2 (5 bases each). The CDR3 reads CASTKVSFHGTFDTGELFF. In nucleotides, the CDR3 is TGTGCCAGCACCAAAGTTAGTTTTCATGGGACGTTCGACACCGGGGAGCTGTTTTTT.